The 32 T cell receptor beta chains below come from one sample, sequenced in a study of blood T cell repertoires in COVID-19. Clones were sequenced by immunoSEQ multiplex PCR, and TCRdb holds only the in-frame ones, with some missing. Seen here are 110,000 to 150,000 clones, roughly three quarters observed once, and the top ten hold around 4%. What was sequenced was peripheral blood. These receptors were collected from a man aged 60-69 years with acute or convalescent COVID-19.

V is TRBV11-2 and J is TRBJ1-2; tentatively, D is TRBD1 (5 bases). The V gene lost 0 bases and the J gene lost 5 bases, with 7 bases spanning the gap. This CDR3 spans 13 amino acids. The germline CDR1 and CDR2 sequences are SGHAT and FQNNGV. The CDR3 is CASSLDGAYGYTF. The CDR3 region has the DNA TGTGCCAGCAGCTTAGATGGGGCGTATGGCTACACCTTC.

This clone was detected a few times. The chain carries TRBV12-3 or TRBV12-4 and TRBJ1-5; the D is unclear. The CDR3 is 13 amino acids. The V and J ends lost 3 bases and 5 bases respectively, with 8 bases between them. Here the CDR3 reads CASSLQEDQPQHF. CDR3 bases: TGTGCCAGCAGTTTGCAGGAGGATCAGCCCCAGCATTTT.

This rearrangement joins TRBV5-1 to TRBJ2-4; D is perhaps TRBD2 (6 bases). The CDR3 length is 14 residues. Trimming cost V 3 bases and J 5 bases, with 12 bases left between them. The germline V gene encodes CDR1 SGHRS and CDR2 YFSETQ. The CDR3 DNA follows: TGCGCCAGCAGCTCTTATAGCGGTCAAAACATTCAGTACTTC. This encodes CASSSYSGQNIQYF.

The genes are TRBV6-5 and TRBJ1-3; D not resolved. This CDR3 contains 16 residues. V lost 2 bases to trimming and J lost 0 bases, with 11 bases between them. Germline-derived CDR1 and CDR2 are MNHEY and SVGAGI. The CDR3: CASSYGQPSSGNTIYF. In nucleotides, the CDR3 is TGTGCCAGCAGTTACGGGCAGCCTTCCTCTGGAAACACCATATATTTT.

The rearrangement joins TRBV29-1 to TRBJ2-2; 11 nucleotides match TRBD1. V trimming: 7 bases; J trimming: 6 bases; junction bases outside the gene matches: 7. The CDR3 is 14 amino acids. Germline V CDR1 and CDR2: SQVTM, ANQGSEA. The CDR3 spells CSARTGGAAGELFF. The CDR3 DNA sequence: TGCAGCGCCCGGACAGGGGGCGCTGCCGGGGAGCTGTTTTTT.

The chain combines TRBV28 with TRBJ2-7, with 8 nucleotides matching TRBD2. J was trimmed by 2 bases and V by 5 bases; bases with no gene match: 8. Germline-derived CDR1 and CDR2 are MDHEN and SYDVKM. This CDR3 has 15 residues. DNA for the CDR3: TGTGCCAGCAGTCTAGGGACTAGGGTGGCCTACGAGCAGTACTTC. This sequence encodes CASSLGTRVAYEQYF.

The chain uses TRBV24-1 and TRBJ2-7, with 7 bases fitting TRBD1. CDR1 is KGHDR and CDR2 is SFDVKD in the germline V gene. Trimming took 7 bases from V and 5 from J; bases not matched to a gene: 10. CDR3 length: 14 residues. CDR3 bases: TGTGCCACCAGCGCACCCGGGACAGCGGACGAGCAGTACTTC. It specifies CATSAPGTADEQYF.

The chain couples TRBV28 to TRBJ1-1, with D uncertain. Germline V gene data show CDR1 as MDHEN and CDR2 as SYDVKM. The CDR3 is 14 amino acids. Trimming shortened V by 3 bases and J by 3 bases, and 11 bases separated the two germline ends. The CDR3 here is CASSFPGSDTEAFF. The CDR3 DNA sequence: TGTGCCAGCAGTTTTCCGGGGTCGGACACTGAAGCTTTCTTT. Looking up the rest from reference TRBV28 and TRBJ1-1 gives the full variable domain: DVKVTQSSRYLVKRTGEKVFLECVQDMDHENMFWYRQDPGLGLRLIYFSYDVKMKEKGDIPEGYSVSREKKERFSLILESASTNQTSMYLCASSFPGSDTEAFFGQGTRLTVV.

The chain combines TRBV6-6 with TRBJ2-3, with 9 bases fitting TRBD1. The CDR3 extends over 14 amino acids. Germline V gives CDR1 MNHNY, CDR2 SVGAGI (reference sequence). V shed 4 bases, J shed 7 bases, and the junction held 6 bases outside the gene matches. CDR3 loop: CASSSGQGIYTQYF. The CDR3 DNA sequence: TGTGCCAGCAGTTCAGGACAGGGGATATATACGCAGTATTTT.

The V call is TRBV12-5, the J call TRBJ2-1; 14 nucleotides agree with TRBD2. The CDR3 consists of 16 residues. The V gene end was trimmed by 4 bases and the J gene end by 6 bases; junction bases not matched to a gene: 5. Germline V lookup: CDR1 LGHNT, CDR2 FRNRAP. The CDR3 nucleotides are TGTGCTAGTGGTTCGATGACTAGCGGGAGGGTCAATGAGCAGTTCTTC. Residues: CASGSMTSGRVNEQFF.

The gene calls are TRBV30 and TRBJ2-3; 7 positions match TRBD2. The CDR3 is made up of 13 amino acids. Germline trimming cut 2 bases from V and 4 bases from J; bases unmatched to any gene: 3. The germline CDR1 and CDR2 sequences are GTSNPN and SVGIG (reference sequence). The CDR3 DNA reads as TGTGCCTGGAGTCGGGGAGGGGCAGATACGCAGTATTTT. It codes for CAWSRGGADTQYF.

In this sample, this clone turned up a few times. The rearrangement links TRBV6-5 to TRBJ2-7; tentative D call: TRBD1 (6 bases). In germline, CDR1 is MNHEY, CDR2 SVGAGI. V was cut by 6 bases and J by 6 bases, with 21 bases left in between. The CDR3 loop spans 15 amino acids. The CDR3 region has the DNA TGTGCCAGCAGGACGAGAGGGGGAGCGGTCGGCGAGCAGTACTTC. This gives the protein CASRTRGGAVGEQYF.

The chain is built from TRBV5-5 and TRBJ1-5, with D maybe TRBD1 (6 bases). Germline CDR1 and CDR2: SGHKS and YYEKEE (reference sequence). V was pared by 4 bases and J by 9 bases, with 17 bases between. The CDR3 is 14 residues long. This chain's CDR3 is CASSKTGWEGPQHF. The CDR3 nucleotides read TGTGCCAGCAGCAAGACAGGCTGGGAAGGGCCCCAGCATTTT.

The J gene is TRBJ1-3, the V gene TRBV19, with 10 bases identical to TRBD1. Germline CDR1 reads LNHDA; CDR2 reads SQIVND (reference sequence). The CDR3 runs to 17 residues. The V and J ends lost 5 bases and 4 bases, in that order; junction bases with no gene match: 11. The CDR3 here is CASSDRDRGSRGNTIYF. CDR3 nucleotides: TGTGCCAGTAGTGACCGGGACAGGGGATCGCGAGGAAACACCATATATTTT.

This chain links TRBV5-1 with TRBJ2-2; possible D gene TRBD2, 6 bases. The germline V and J ends were trimmed by 0 bases and 7 bases, with 13 bases remaining between them. The CDR3 consists of 15 residues. CDR1 and CDR2 (germline): SGHRS, YFSETQ. CDR3 coding DNA: TGCGCCAGCAGCTTGGGGGACGGGAGCCACGGGGAGCTGTTTTTT. Encoded protein: CASSLGDGSHGELFF.

The rearrangement joins TRBV5-1 to TRBJ2-2, with 13 bases fitting TRBD2. The CDR3 has 16 residues. Trimming removed 8 bases from V and 7 bases from J; junction bases left unmatched: 11. CDR1 is SGHRS and CDR2 is YFSETQ in the germline V gene. CDR3 residues: CASSGTSGMSGGELFF. The CDR3 region has the DNA TGCGCCAGTTCCGGGACTAGCGGGATGTCTGGCGGGGAGCTGTTTTTT.

This clone was recorded only once. This chain joins TRBV3-1 (or the pseudogene TRBV3-2) and TRBJ2-7; tentative D call: TRBD2 (5 bases). This CDR3 has 14 amino acids. With 1 base removed from V and 7 bases from J, the gap between germline ends came to 14 bases. The germline CDR1 and CDR2 sequences are LGHDT and YNNKEL (reference sequence). This chain's CDR3 is CASSQASSRLEQYF. Here the CDR3 DNA reads TGTGCCAGCAGCCAAGCTAGCTCCCGTCTGGAGCAGTACTTC.

This clone came up many times. J is TRBJ2-5 and V is TRBV6-5, with a weak D call TRBD1 (6 bases). V was trimmed by 6 bases and J by 0 bases, leaving 14 bases between them. Germline CDR1 is MNHEY and CDR2 is SVGAGI. The CDR3 extends over 15 amino acids. The CDR3 here is CASSGTGNYQETQYF. CDR3 DNA: TGTGCCAGCAGCGGAACAGGGAACTACCAAGAGACCCAGTACTTC.

CDR3 sequence: CASSPSAGQGNEKLFF. The CDR3 nucleotides read TGTGCCAGCAGCCCCTCCGCGGGACAGGGGAATGAAAAACTGTTTTTT. The chain links TRBV25-1 to TRBJ1-4, with 10 nucleotides matching TRBD1. The V gene end was trimmed by 6 bases and the J gene end by 5 bases; junction bases not matched to a gene: 9. CDR1 is MGHDK, CDR2 SYGVNS, per germline. This CDR3 spans 16 amino acids. Variable domain in full (rest from reference TRBV25-1 and TRBJ1-4): EADIYQTPRYLVIGTGKKITLECSQTMGHDKMYWYQQDPGMELHLIHYSYGVNSTEKGDLSSESTVSRIRTEHFPLTLESARPSHTSQYLCASSPSAGQGNEKLFFGSGTQLSVL.

This clone was picked up a small number of times. The V call is TRBV19, the J call TRBJ2-7, with 8 bases matching TRBD1. Germline assignment: CDR1 LNHDA and CDR2 SQIVND (reference sequence). The trim removed 9 bases at V and 3 bases at J, leaving 7 bases unmatched. This CDR3 spans 13 amino acids. DNA for the CDR3: TGTGCCAGCCAGGGGGCGGGTTTCTACGAGCAGTACTTC. Its translation: CASQGAGFYEQYF.

V and J are TRBV30 and TRBJ1-1, with 7 bases identical to TRBD1. This CDR3 has 13 amino acids. V lost 2 bases, J lost 5 bases, and 5 bases stayed unmatched. Germline V gene sequence: CDR1 GTSNPN, CDR2 SVGIG (reference sequence). This CDR3 reads CAWSPQGDTEAFF. Written as DNA, the CDR3 is TGTGCCTGGAGTCCCCAGGGGGATACTGAAGCTTTCTTT.

This sequence joins TRBV9 and TRBJ2-3; 8 positions match TRBD2. CDR3 length equals 18 residues. The V gene's germline CDR1 is SGDLS and CDR2 YYNGEE. The V segment lost 1 base and the J segment 0 bases; nucleotides outside the gene matches: 10. This chain's CDR3 is CASSVTGLVSLSTDTQYF. CDR3 coding DNA: TGTGCCAGCAGCGTAACGGGACTAGTTAGCCTTAGCACAGATACGCAGTATTTT. Together with reference TRBV9 and TRBJ2-3, the CDR3 gives the full variable domain: DSGVTQTPKHLITATGQRVTLRCSPRSGDLSVYWYQQSLDQGLQFLIQYYNGEERAKGNILERFSAQQFPDLHSELNLSSLELGDSALYFCASSVTGLVSLSTDTQYFGPGTRLTVL.

The V call is TRBV5-1, the J call TRBJ1-2; 7 bases map to TRBD1. The CDR3 covers 15 residues. Losses at the gene ends were 4 bases for V and 0 bases for J; bases not matched to a gene: 6. Germline V lookup: CDR1 SGHRS, CDR2 YFSETQ. CDR3 DNA: TGCGCCAGCAGCCTCGGGACAGATCCTAACTATGGCTACACCTTC. It encodes CASSLGTDPNYGYTF.

The V call is TRBV18, the J call TRBJ2-7; no reliable D call. CDR3 length equals 14 residues. The V and J ends lost 6 bases and 0 bases respectively, with 12 bases between them. Germline loops: CDR1 KGHSH, CDR2 LQKENI. The CDR3 coding sequence is TGTGCCAGCTCGTCCCTTGGTAGCTCCTACGAGCAGTACTTC. It translates to CASSSLGSSYEQYF.

This clone was seen a single time. The V gene is TRBV5-1, the J gene TRBJ2-3, with a possible D match to TRBD2 (6 bases). This CDR3 is 16 amino acids long. CDR1 SGHRS and CDR2 YFSETQ come from the germline V gene. Trimming pared 1 base from V and 1 base from J, leaving 13 bases between. Here the CDR3 DNA reads TGCGCCAGCAGCTTGTCTCCTAGCGTTGGCACAGATACGCAGTATTTT. As protein: CASSLSPSVGTDTQYF.

CDR3 protein: CASSLGQQHQPQHF. DNA of the CDR3: TGTGCCAGCAGCTTAGGACAGCAACATCAGCCCCAGCATTTT. The genes are TRBV7-8 and TRBJ1-5, with D perhaps TRBD1 (5 bases). Germline V gives CDR1 SGHVS, CDR2 FQNEAQ. The V and J ends lost 1 base and 5 bases respectively, with 9 bases between them. The CDR3 consists of 14 residues.

The chain combines TRBV7-2 with TRBJ1-4, with TRBD1 matching over 7 bases. CDR3 size: 14 residues. The germline gives CDR1 SGHTA, CDR2 FQGNSA. The V segment lost 4 bases and the J segment 8 bases; nucleotides outside the gene matches: 7. The CDR3 DNA reads TGTGCCAGCAGCTACCAGACAGGGAGAGAAAAACTGTTTTTT. It specifies CASSYQTGREKLFF. Filled out from reference TRBV7-2 and TRBJ1-4, the complete variable domain reads GAGVSQSPSNKVTEKGKDVELRCDPISGHTALYWYRQSLGQGLEFLIYFQGNSAPDKSGLPSDRFSAERTGGSVSTLTIQRTQQEDSAVYLCASSYQTGREKLFFGSGTQLSVL.

The chain is built from TRBV11-2 and TRBJ2-7; 9 bases agree with TRBD1. The junction had 1 base not matched to a gene; V was cut back by 5 bases and J by 2 bases. In germline, CDR1 is SGHAT, CDR2 FQNNGV. The CDR3 is 13 amino acids. CDR3 sequence: CASSRDRAYEQYF. The CDR3 DNA sequence: TGTGCCAGCAGCAGGGACAGGGCCTACGAGCAGTACTTC. Supplemented by reference TRBV11-2 and TRBJ2-7, the full variable domain reads EAGVAQSPRYKIIEKRQSVAFWCNPISGHATLYWYQQILGQGPKLLIQFQNNGVVDDSQLPKDRFSAERLKGVDSTLKIQPAKLEDSAVYLCASSRDRAYEQYFGPGTRLTVT.

The CDR3 loop reads CASSGRVGNQPQHF. CDR3 DNA sequence: TGTGCCAGCAGCGGCAGGGTCGGTAATCAGCCCCAGCATTTT. This chain joins TRBV7-2 and TRBJ1-5, with D possibly being TRBD1 (5 bases). Germline lookup yields CDR1 SGHTA and CDR2 FQGNSA. The CDR3 is 14 residues long. Trimming shortened V by 5 bases and J by 4 bases, and 12 bases separated the two germline ends.

This clone was seen a handful of times. The chain recombines TRBV7-8 with TRBJ2-7, with TRBD1 matching 9 bases. Germline CDR1 is SGHVS and CDR2 is FQNEAQ. The length of the CDR3 is 15 residues. V gave up 5 bases and J gave up 8 bases; unmatched junction bases: 13. The DNA for the CDR3 is TGTGCCAGCAGCCCCTGGGACAGGGAGGGGAGTAAGCAGTACTTC. Translated: CASSPWDREGSKQYF.

The rearrangement uses TRBV7-8 and TRBJ1-2, with D unresolved. CDR1 is SGHVS and CDR2 is FQNEAQ in the germline V gene. Deletions cut 1 base from V and 5 bases from J, with 17 bases between. This CDR3 comprises 16 residues. The CDR3 is CASSLEPTGRYYGYTF. CDR3 DNA sequence: TGTGCCAGCAGCTTAGAGCCTACGGGGAGGTATTATGGCTACACCTTC. Filled out from reference TRBV7-8 and TRBJ1-2, the complete variable domain reads GAGVSQSPRYKVAKRGQDVALRCDPISGHVSLFWYQQALGQGPEFLTYFQNEAQLDKSGLPSDRFFAERPEGSVSTLKIQRTQQEDSAVYLCASSLEPTGRYYGYTFGSGTRLTVV.

The CDR3 DNA sequence: TGCAGCGTTGAAAAGAGAATCAGGGGGCGTCCTAACTATGGCTACACCTTC. This encodes CSVEKRIRGRPNYGYTF. J is TRBJ1-2 and V is TRBV29-1; 8 positions match TRBD1. The germline V gene has CDR1 SQVTM and CDR2 ANQGSEA. Losses at the gene ends were 2 bases for V and 0 bases for J; bases not matched to a gene: 11. This CDR3 has 17 residues.